A single sample gave rise to the 24 T cell receptor beta chains below, sequenced in a study of cytomegalovirus exposure and HLA in healthy donors. 13 Jbeta primers and 60 Vbeta primers were used for the PCR. This table comes from immunoSEQ multiplex PCR, and its TCRdb copy is limited to in-frame clones, with some not included. The sample carries roughly 80,000 clones, less than 85% recorded once. Sequencing input: PBMCs. Receptors were obtained from a male donor in good health and CMV-seronegative.

This chain uses TRBV2 with TRBJ1-1; 7 nucleotides agree with TRBD1. CDR1 and CDR2 (germline): SNHLY, FYNNEI. The CDR3 is 12 amino acids. The ends lost 8 bases at V and 4 bases at J; junction bases unmatched: 4. The CDR3 coding sequence is TGTGCCAGCCACGCAGGGGGCACTGAAGCTTTCTTT. The encoded protein is CASHAGGTEAFF.

This clone has more than one count but fewer than ten. The chain employs TRBV27 and TRBJ2-1, with TRBD2 matching 9 bases. Germline CDR1 MNHEY, CDR2 SMNVEV (reference sequence). V gave up 7 bases and J gave up 0 bases; unmatched junction bases: 10. This CDR3 has 17 amino acids. CDR3 protein: CASIRRGAGGSYNEQFF. DNA of the CDR3: TGTGCCAGCATAAGGAGAGGAGCGGGGGGCTCCTACAATGAGCAGTTCTTC.

This clone was detected only once. The genes are TRBV29-1 and TRBJ1-2, with 7 bases aligning to TRBD1. J gave up 4 bases and V 0 bases, and 20 bases lay outside the gene matches. The CDR3 sequence is 19 residues long. Germline V gene lookup returns CDR1 SQVTM and CDR2 ANQGSEA. The CDR3 nucleotides are TGCAGCGTTGAAGATGGCGTGCGCGTTGACCTGACAGGGCCCTATGGCTACACCTTC. This codes for CSVEDGVRVDLTGPYGYTF. The whole variable domain, filled in from reference TRBV29-1 and TRBJ1-2, reads SAVISQKPSRDICQRGTSLTIQCQVDSQVTMMFWYRQQPGQSLTLIATANQGSEATYESGFVIDKFPISRPNLTFSTLTVSNMSPEDSSIYLCSVEDGVRVDLTGPYGYTFGSGTRLTVV.

CDR3: CASSLTTSGRSGTQYF. CDR3 DNA sequence: TGTGCCAGCAGCTTGACGACTAGCGGGAGGTCAGGTACGCAGTATTTT. The chain links TRBV5-4 to TRBJ2-3, with 13 bases matching TRBD2. The CDR3 runs 16 residues. From germline, CDR1 is SGHNT and CDR2 YYREEE (reference sequence). The V gene end was trimmed by 1 base and the J gene end by 8 bases; junction bases not matched to a gene: 7.

Points on this clone: At one of its ends the junction is not consistent with the germline gene, which may arise from a read error. The CDR3 spells CSVEGETGLVRSPLNF. The CDR3 DNA is TGCAGCGTTGAAGGAGAGACAGGGTTAGTTCGTTCACCCCTCAACTTT. The chain carries TRBV29-1 and TRBJ1-6; 7 bases are shared with TRBD1. CDR1 and CDR2 from the germline V gene are SQVTM and ANQGSEA. This CDR3 has 16 amino acids.

The chain carries TRBV28 and TRBJ1-6, with 7 bases identical to TRBD1. V lost 4 bases, J lost 5 bases, and 11 bases stayed unmatched. The CDR3 sequence is 17 residues long. Germline CDR1 is MDHEN and CDR2 is SYDVKM. This CDR3 reads CASSSHLQGLDNSPLHF. In DNA, the CDR3 is TGTGCCAGCAGTTCTCATCTACAGGGGTTGGATAATTCACCCCTCCACTTT.

This clone was counted a few times. The chain combines TRBV4-1 with TRBJ2-5; a weak D match, TRBD2 (6 bases). CDR1 MGHRA and CDR2 YSYEKL come from the germline V gene. Between the trimmed V and J ends, which lost 4 bases and 5 bases, there was a span of 11 bases. The CDR3 spans 13 residues. CDR3 sequence (DNA): TGCGCCAGCAGCCTGTTGGGGAGGGAGACCCAGTACTTC. Its translation: CASSLLGRETQYF.

This clone showed up just once. The chain combines TRBV5-4 with TRBJ1-4; 11 bases agree with TRBD1. Germline loops: CDR1 SGHNT, CDR2 YYREEE (reference sequence). There are 17 residues in the CDR3. The V gene end was trimmed by 3 bases and the J gene end by 4 bases; junction bases not matched to a gene: 8. The DNA of the CDR3 is TGTGCCAGCAGCTCGGGTGGGACAGGGGGAAATAATGAAAAACTGTTTTTT. As protein: CASSSGGTGGNNEKLFF.

On this clone itself: Just one base apart from a much larger clone, this may be a read error. V usage is TRBV25-1 and J usage is TRBJ2-3; no definite D call. The ends were cut back, 3 bases at V and 2 bases at J, with 6 bases in the middle. The CDR3 has 13 residues. In germline, CDR1 is MGHDK, CDR2 SYGVNS. The CDR3: CASSEWATDTQYF. The CDR3 DNA reads TGTGCCAGCAGTGAGTGGGCCACAGATACGCAGTATTTT.

The CDR3 sequence is CASSVRNYGYTF. CDR3 coding DNA: TGTGCCAGCAGTGTACGGAACTATGGCTACACCTTC. This chain links TRBV2 with TRBJ1-2, with D unclear. Trimming took off 4 bases at V and 2 bases at J, with 5 bases between the two ends. Germline lookup yields CDR1 SNHLY and CDR2 FYNNEI. CDR3 length: 12 amino acids.

V usage is TRBV5-5 and J usage is TRBJ1-1; the D is unclear. Trimming removed 0 bases from V and 4 bases from J, with 13 bases in between. The CDR3 has 15 residues. Germline CDR1 and CDR2: SGHKS and YYEKEE (reference sequence). CDR3 coding DNA: TGTGCCAGCAGCTTGGTAGGACTCGGACCCACTGAAGCTTTCTTT. Translating gives CASSLVGLGPTEAFF. The full variable domain, with the rest looked up from reference TRBV5-5 and TRBJ1-1, is DAGVTQSPTHLIKTRGQQVTLRCSPISGHKSVSWYQQVLGQGPQFIFQYYEKEERGRGNFPDRFSARQFPNYSSELNVNALLLGDSALYLCASSLVGLGPTEAFFGQGTRLTVV.

The gene calls are TRBV9 and TRBJ2-3; 8 bases map to TRBD2. The V gene's germline CDR1 is SGDLS and CDR2 YYNGEE. V shed 0 bases and J 1 base; nucleotides not matched to a gene: 7. This CDR3 contains 17 residues. The CDR3 region has the DNA TGTGCCAGCAGCGTAGCCACGGGACTAGTAGGCACAGATACGCAGTATTTT. Amino acids: CASSVATGLVGTDTQYF.

This clone was seen a single time. The genes are TRBV5-4 and TRBJ1-4, with 9 bases that match TRBD1. CDR1 and CDR2 (germline): SGHNT, YYREEE (reference sequence). The CDR3 is made up of 16 amino acids. The V gene end was trimmed by 4 bases and the J gene end by 7 bases; junction bases not matched to a gene: 11. CDR3 sequence: CASSRSPGQGSEKLFF. In DNA form, the CDR3 reads TGTGCCAGCAGCAGAAGCCCGGGACAGGGCAGTGAAAAACTGTTTTTT.

The V gene is TRBV25-1, the J gene TRBJ1-4; 7 bases match TRBD1. CDR1 and CDR2 (germline): MGHDK, SYGVNS. V was pared by 7 bases and J by 5 bases, with 4 bases of the junction left unmatched. The CDR3 length is 13 residues. CDR3 loop: CASNGGGNEKLFF. The CDR3 DNA reads TGTGCCAGCAATGGAGGGGGCAATGAAAAACTGTTTTTT.

The gene calls are TRBV4-1 and TRBJ1-4; a weak D match, TRBD1 (6 bases). This CDR3 contains 18 residues. Germline CDR1 MGHRA, CDR2 YSYEKL. V lost 2 bases to trimming and J lost 5 bases, with 21 bases between them. The CDR3 nucleotides are TGCGCCAGCAGCCAACAAACCTCTGAGGGGGGGGCCAATGAAAAACTGTTTTTT. Its translation is CASSQQTSEGGANEKLFF.

This clone was recorded only once. The chain joins TRBV6-1 to TRBJ1-2, with D possibly matching TRBD1 (5 bases). The CDR3 is made up of 14 amino acids. Germline assignment: CDR1 MNHNS and CDR2 SASEGT. Trimming pared 6 bases from V and 4 bases from J, leaving 15 bases between. CDR3 sequence: CASSPSTQGYGYTF. CDR3 in DNA: TGTGCCAGCAGCCCCTCGACGCAGGGCTATGGCTACACCTTC.

This clone was counted a few times. The chain carries TRBV18 and TRBJ1-1; 7 bases map to TRBD1. The J segment lost 1 base and the V segment lost 2 bases, leaving 4 bases of the junction unmatched. CDR3 length: 15 residues. Germline V gene data show CDR1 as KGHSH and CDR2 as LQKENI. The CDR3 DNA follows: TGTGCCAGCTCACCAAGGACAGGACCGAACACTGAAGCTTTCTTT. It encodes CASSPRTGPNTEAFF.

The chain uses TRBV19 and TRBJ2-6, with 7 bases identical to TRBD1. Trimming took 6 bases from V and 2 from J; bases not matched to a gene: 7. Germline V gene sequence: CDR1 LNHDA, CDR2 SQIVND (reference sequence). The CDR3 spans 16 residues. The CDR3 DNA sequence: TGTGCCAGTAGGAAACAGGGGCTACCTGGGGCCAACGTCCTGACTTTC. Protein sequence: CASRKQGLPGANVLTF.

The chain recombines TRBV27 with TRBJ1-1, with D tentatively TRBD1 (5 bases). Germline values: CDR1 MNHEY, CDR2 SMNVEV (reference sequence). This CDR3 contains 10 residues. V shed 8 bases and J shed 5 bases, with 6 bases lying between them. CDR3 nucleotide sequence: TGTGCCAGCGGGGGGACTGAAGCTTTCTTT. Its protein is CASGGTEAFF.

The chain employs TRBV7-9 and TRBJ1-2; D ambiguous. V was cut by 3 bases and J by 14 bases, with 19 bases left in between. CDR3 length: 13 amino acids. Germline-derived CDR1 and CDR2 are SEHNR and FQNEAQ (reference sequence). The CDR3 sequence: CASSFRGGMGETF. Here the CDR3 DNA reads TGTGCCAGCAGCTTTAGAGGAGGGATGGGAGAGACCTTC.

The CDR3 region is CASSSQVSGVKLFF. The DNA of the CDR3 is TGTGCCAGTAGTAGTCAGGTTTCGGGGGTGAAACTGTTTTTT. The V call is TRBV19, the J call TRBJ1-4; tentative D call: TRBD1 (5 bases). The germline gives CDR1 LNHDA, CDR2 SQIVND (reference sequence). V was clipped by 4 bases and J by 11 bases, with 17 bases between them. The length of the CDR3 is 14 residues.

This sequence joins TRBV30 and TRBJ1-5; tentatively, D is TRBD1 (5 bases). The germline V gene encodes CDR1 GTSNPN and CDR2 SVGIG (reference sequence). Trimming shortened V by 2 bases and J by 2 bases, and 13 bases separated the two germline ends. CDR3 length: 15 residues. CDR3 sequence (DNA): TGTGCCTGGAGTATAAGGCCGGGGGGCAATCAGCCCCAGCATTTT. It translates to CAWSIRPGGNQPQHF. Using reference TRBV30 and TRBJ1-5 for the parts outside the CDR3, the full variable domain is SQTIHQWPATLVQPVGSPLSLECTVEGTSNPNLYWYRQAAGRGLQLLFYSVGIGQISSEVPQNLSASRPQDRQFILSSKKLLLSDSGFYLCAWSIRPGGNQPQHFGDGTRLSIL.

V gene TRBV13 combines with J gene TRBJ2-5; no clear D. In germline, CDR1 is PRHDT, CDR2 FYEKMQ (reference sequence). Trimming removed 0 bases at V and 3 bases at J, with 8 bases between. CDR3 length equals 14 residues. CDR3 in amino acids: CASSLGQAEETQYF. The CDR3 bases are TGTGCCAGCAGCTTAGGGCAGGCCGAAGAGACCCAGTACTTC.

The genes are TRBV25-1 and TRBJ1-1; 7 bases are shared with TRBD1. The CDR3 length is 13 residues. J gave up 0 bases and V 8 bases, and 3 bases lay outside the gene matches. CDR1 and CDR2 (germline): MGHDK, SYGVNS. Here the CDR3 reads CASLDRVNTEAFF. For the CDR3, the DNA is TGTGCCAGCCTTGACAGGGTGAACACTGAAGCTTTCTTT.